This TCR beta chain appears in the sequencing data of a study of Ad26.COV2.S vaccination and SARS-CoV-2 variants. Study context: Donor was one of the participants in the Ad26.COV2.S arm of the COV1001 trial.

This CDR3 has 11 residues. The V end lost 3 bases, the J end lost 13 bases, and 11 bases lay between the germline ends. Looked up from germline, CDR1 is SGDLS and CDR2 is YYNGEE. Measured with immunoSEQ multiplex PCR; TCRdb has only the in-frame clones, and not every one. The sample includes 300,000 to 350,000 clones, about 87% of them seen just once. As to this clone: Its matching antigen is unknown.

Regarding the study as a whole: In vaccinated individuals, spike-specific CD8+ and CD4+ T cell responses reportedly displayed substantial breadth.

Treatment given: some 20 received Ad26.COV2.S at low or high dose, single or two shots; 5 received placebo; per-sample allocation not given. Day 63 after the first injection of vaccine or placebo was the sampling time. This specimen consisted of peripheral blood, obtained in a trial of Ad26.COV2.S vaccine versus placebo. The chain joins TRBV9 to TRBJ2-1; either TRBD1 or TRBD2 may supply D (5 bases each). This clonotype was obtained from a person between 18 and 65 years old who received the Ad26.COV2.S COVID-19 vaccine or a placebo. The CDR3 sequence: CASSGRGDQFF. The CDR3 DNA follows: TGTGCCAGCAGCGGCAGAGGGGATCAGTTCTTC.